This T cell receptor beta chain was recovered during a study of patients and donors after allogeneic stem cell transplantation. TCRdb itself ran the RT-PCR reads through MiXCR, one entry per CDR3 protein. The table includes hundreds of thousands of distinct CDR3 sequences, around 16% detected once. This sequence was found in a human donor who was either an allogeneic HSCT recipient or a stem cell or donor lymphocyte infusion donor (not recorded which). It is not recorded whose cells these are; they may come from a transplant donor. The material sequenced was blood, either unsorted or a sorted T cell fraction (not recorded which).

This chain's CDR3 is CASSPRWASGIHEQYF. CDR3 bases: TGTGCCAGCAGTCCCCGATGGGCTAGCGGGATCCACGAGCAGTACTTC. The J gene is TRBJ2-7, the V gene TRBV12-3 or TRBV12-4, with 9 positions matching TRBD2. The CDR3 contains 16 residues. J lost 5 bases, V lost 5 bases, and 13 bases had no gene match.